This T cell receptor beta chain originates from a study of OX40 agonist ivuxolimab in advanced cancers. Trimming shortened V by 4 bases and J by 5 bases, and 18 bases separated the two germline ends. CDR1 is SQVTM and CDR2 is ANQGSEA in the germline V gene. This CDR3 has 14 amino acids. Clones were sequenced by immunoSEQ multiplex PCR, and TCRdb holds only the in-frame ones, with some missing. The repertoire has tens of thousands of clones, around nine tenths of them found once; the top ten carry 0.9% to 1.2%. This clone was observed once. Its antigen remains unknown. Findings of the study overall: Among T cells, CD8+ cells averaged more expanded clones than CD4+ cells. Dosing at 0.1 to 3.0 mg/kg was accompanied by clonal expansion of CD4+ and CD8+ blood T cells by week 6. Compared with others, partial responders at 0.1-3.0 mg/kg displayed clonal expansion among the lowest.

This chain connects TRBV29-1 to TRBJ2-7, with D perhaps being TRBD1 or TRBD2 (5 bases each). This clonotype originated in an adult with an advanced solid tumor such as melanoma, head and neck, liver or kidney cancer. The input for sequencing was CD4+ or CD8+ T cells sorted from blood, taken in a trial of the OX40 agonist ivuxolimab. CDR3: CSVAQGAPIDEQYF. DNA of the CDR3: TGCAGCGTTGCCCAGGGAGCTCCTATCGACGAGCAGTACTTC.